This T cell receptor (beta chain) is from a study of human T cells and chemical hapten exposure. This clonotype was picked up many times. Its antigen is unknown. Unfractionated whole blood yielded the extracted total RNA. Germline values: CDR1 SGHTA, CDR2 FQGNSA. This CDR3 is 15 amino acids long. Trimming left V 3 bases short and J 0 bases short, with 10 bases between. Points from the study as a whole: The number of TCRs over 1 in 1000 frequency stayed unchanged after DPC.

In the source study's methods: Sample-level TCR yields exhibited a median of around 100,000, with a range of roughly 20,000 to 750,000. TCRdb re-called the 5' RACE reads with MiXCR, one entry per CDR3 protein. None of the V and J calls come from the authors' own analysis; TCRdb made them. The sample includes about 81,000 distinct CDR3 sequences, approximately 8% of them seen just once. The V gene is TRBV7-2, the J gene TRBJ2-3, with D perhaps TRBD1 (6 bases). The source of this sequence is a male donor in good health. The CDR3 loop reads CASSFGTTSTDTQYF. As DNA, the CDR3 is TGTGCCAGCAGCTTTGGGACAACTAGCACAGATACGCAGTATTTT.